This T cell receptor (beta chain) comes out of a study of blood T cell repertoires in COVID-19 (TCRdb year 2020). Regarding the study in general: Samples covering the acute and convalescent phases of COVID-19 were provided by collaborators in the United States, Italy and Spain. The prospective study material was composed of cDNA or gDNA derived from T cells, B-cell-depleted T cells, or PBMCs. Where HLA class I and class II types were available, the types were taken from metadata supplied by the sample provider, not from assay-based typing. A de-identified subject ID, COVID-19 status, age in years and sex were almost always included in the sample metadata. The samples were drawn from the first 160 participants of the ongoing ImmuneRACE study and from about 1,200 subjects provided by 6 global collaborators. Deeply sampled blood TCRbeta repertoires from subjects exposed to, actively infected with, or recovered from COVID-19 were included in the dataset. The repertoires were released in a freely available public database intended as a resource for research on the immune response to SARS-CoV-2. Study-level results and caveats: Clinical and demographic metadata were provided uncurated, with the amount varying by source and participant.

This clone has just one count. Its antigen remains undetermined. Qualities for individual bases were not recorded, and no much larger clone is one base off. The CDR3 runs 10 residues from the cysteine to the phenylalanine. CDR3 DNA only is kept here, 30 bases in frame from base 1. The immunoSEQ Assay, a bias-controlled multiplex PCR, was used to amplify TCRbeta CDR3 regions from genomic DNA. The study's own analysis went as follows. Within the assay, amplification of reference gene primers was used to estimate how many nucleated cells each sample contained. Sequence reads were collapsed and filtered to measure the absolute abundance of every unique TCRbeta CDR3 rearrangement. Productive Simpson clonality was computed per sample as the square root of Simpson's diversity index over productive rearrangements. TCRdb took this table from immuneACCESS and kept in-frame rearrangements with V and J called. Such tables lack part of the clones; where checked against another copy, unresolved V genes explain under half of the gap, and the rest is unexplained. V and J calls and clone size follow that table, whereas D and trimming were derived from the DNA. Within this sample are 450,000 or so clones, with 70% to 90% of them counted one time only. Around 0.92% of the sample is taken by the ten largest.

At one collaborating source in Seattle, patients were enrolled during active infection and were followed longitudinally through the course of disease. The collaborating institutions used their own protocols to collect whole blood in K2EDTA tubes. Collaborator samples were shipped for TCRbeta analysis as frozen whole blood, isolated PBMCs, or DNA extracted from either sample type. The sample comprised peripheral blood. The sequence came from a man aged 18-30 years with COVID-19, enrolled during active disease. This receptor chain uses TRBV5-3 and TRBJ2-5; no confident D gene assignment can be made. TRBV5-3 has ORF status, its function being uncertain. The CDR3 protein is CALSWETQYF. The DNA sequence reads TGTGCACTTAGTTGGGAGACCCAGTACTTC.